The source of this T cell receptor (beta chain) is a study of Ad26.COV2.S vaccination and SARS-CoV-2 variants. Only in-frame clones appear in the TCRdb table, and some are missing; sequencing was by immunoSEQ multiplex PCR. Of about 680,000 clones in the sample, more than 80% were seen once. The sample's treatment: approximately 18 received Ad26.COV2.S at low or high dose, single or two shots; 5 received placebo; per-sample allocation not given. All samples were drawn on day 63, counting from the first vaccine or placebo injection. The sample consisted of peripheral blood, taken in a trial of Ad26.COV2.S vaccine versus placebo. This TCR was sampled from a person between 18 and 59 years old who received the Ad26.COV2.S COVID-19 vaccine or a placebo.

The CDR3 coding sequence is TGTGCCAGCAGCTCTTACCAAGGGCTCGCCGAGCAGTACTTC. It encodes CASSSYQGLAEQYF. The rearrangement links TRBV11-2 to TRBJ2-7; D gene uncertain. Germline CDR1 and CDR2: SGHAT and FQNNGV. This CDR3 contains 14 residues. Trimming cost V 4 bases and J 6 bases, with 16 bases left between them. Drawing the rest from reference TRBV11-2 and TRBJ2-7, the complete variable domain is EAGVAQSPRYKIIEKRQSVAFWCNPISGHATLYWYQQILGQGPKLLIQFQNNGVVDDSQLPKDRFSAERLKGVDSTLKIQPAKLEDSAVYLCASSSYQGLAEQYFGPGTRLTVT.